The present T cell receptor (beta chain) was sequenced within a study of Ad26.COV2.S vaccination and SARS-CoV-2 variants. Across the whole study: Donor joined the COV1001 Ad26.COV2.S trial arm. Donor got 5x10^10 or 1x10^11 viral particles of Ad26.COV2.S. General observations from the study: Recipients given vaccine exceeded placebo recipients in spike-specific TCR breadth.

The treatment was: over 15 received Ad26.COV2.S at low or high dose, single or two shots; about 5 received placebo; per-sample allocation not given. Sampling took place 63 days after the first vaccine or placebo injection. TCRdb's table, derived via immunoSEQ multiplex PCR, lists solely in-frame clones and lacks some. The sample records more than 250,000 clones, approximately 87% being singletons. CDR3 length: 15 residues. Germline CDR1 reads SGHTA; CDR2 reads FQGNSA. A word on this clone: Antigen unknown. At one boundary the junction diverges from the germline segment, which might be a read error.

Sequenced here: peripheral blood, sampled in a trial of Ad26.COV2.S vaccine versus placebo. This receptor was taken from a person aged 18 to 59 who received the Ad26.COV2.S COVID-19 vaccine or a placebo. The J gene is TRBJ2-3, the V gene TRBV7-2, with TRBD1 matching over 11 bases. CDR3: CASSLGGQGADTQYF. CDR3 coding DNA: TGTGCCAGCAGTTTAGGCGGACAGGGGGCGGATACGCAGTATTTT.